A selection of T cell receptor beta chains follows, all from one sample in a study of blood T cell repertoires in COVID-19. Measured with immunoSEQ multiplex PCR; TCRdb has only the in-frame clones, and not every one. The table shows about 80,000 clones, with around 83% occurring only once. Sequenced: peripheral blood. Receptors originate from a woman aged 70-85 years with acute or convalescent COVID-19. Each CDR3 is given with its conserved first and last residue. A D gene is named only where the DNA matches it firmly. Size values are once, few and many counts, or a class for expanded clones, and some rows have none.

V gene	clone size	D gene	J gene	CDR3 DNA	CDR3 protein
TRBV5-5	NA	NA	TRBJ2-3	TGTGCCAGCAGCTTCGCGGGGCCGTTGGTAGATACGCAGTATTTT	CASSFAGPLVDTQYF
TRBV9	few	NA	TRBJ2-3	TGTGCCAGCAGCGTAGAGACTCAAGATACGCAGTATTTT	CASSVETQDTQYF
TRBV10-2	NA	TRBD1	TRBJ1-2	TGCGCCAGCATTCCGGGACAGGGTCTCAATTTATATGGCTACACCTTC	CASIPGQGLNLYGYTF
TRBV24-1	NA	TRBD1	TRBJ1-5	TGTGCCACCAGGTCGGGACAGGGAGATGCTCAGCCCCAGCATTTT	CATRSGQGDAQPQHF
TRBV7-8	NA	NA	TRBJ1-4	TGTGCCAGCAGTTCAGGGGTAGGGGAGCCTATTTTT	CASSSGVGEPIF
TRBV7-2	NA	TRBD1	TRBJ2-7	TGTGCCAGCAGTCCCGGGACAGGGCGATACGAGCAGTACTTC	CASSPGTGRYEQYF
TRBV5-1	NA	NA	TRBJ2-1	TGCGCCAGCAGCTTGGAGGACTACTCCCATGAGCAGTTCTTC	CASSLEDYSHEQFF
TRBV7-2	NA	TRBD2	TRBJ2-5	TGTGCCAGCAGCGCAAGCGGGAGAGGGGAGACCCAGTACTTC	CASSASGRGETQYF
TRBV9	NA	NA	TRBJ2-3	TGTGCCAGCAGCGTAGCTACCGAGGGCCTGTTGGGAAAGTATTTT	CASSVATEGLLGKYF
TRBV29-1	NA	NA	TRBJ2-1	TGCAGCGTTCTCCCCCAGGGGACCTATGAGCAGTTCTTC	CSVLPQGTYEQFF
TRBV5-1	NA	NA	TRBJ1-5	TGCGCCAGCAGCTTGGAAGGCGACAGAGGACAGCCCCAGCATTTT	CASSLEGDRGQPQHF
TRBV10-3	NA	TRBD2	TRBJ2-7	TGTGCCATCAGTGGGACTAGCGCCGAGCAGTACTTC	CAISGTSAEQYF
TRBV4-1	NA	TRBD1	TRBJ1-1	TGCGCCAGCAGCCATTCCGGGACAGTTATTAACACTGAAGCTTTCTTT	CASSHSGTVINTEAFF
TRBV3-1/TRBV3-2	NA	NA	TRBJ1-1	TGTGCCAGCAGGCTACAGGGCGGTGGCACTGAAGCTTTCTTT	CASRLQGGGTEAFF
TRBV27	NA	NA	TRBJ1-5	TGTGCCAGCAGTACCCGTTCGGCAGGGAAAAGCAATCAGCCCCAGCATTTT	CASSTRSAGKSNQPQHF
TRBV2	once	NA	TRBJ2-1	TGTGCCAGCAGTGCGCCACCCGGCAATGAGCAGTTCTTC	CASSAPPGNEQFF
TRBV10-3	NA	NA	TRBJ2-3	TGTGCCATCAGTGAGGCCTTTAGGCGGGGCACAGATACGCAGTATTTT	CAISEAFRRGTDTQYF
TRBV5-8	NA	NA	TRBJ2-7	TGTGCCAGCAGCGCCGAAGGGACATATAGCTCCTACGAGCAGTACTTC	CASSAEGTYSSYEQYF
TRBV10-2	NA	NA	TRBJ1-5	TGCGCCAGCAGTGGCTTAAACAGGGCGGATCAGCCCCAGCATTTT	CASSGLNRADQPQHF
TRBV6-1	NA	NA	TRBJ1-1	TGTGCCAGCAGTGAGGAGCGGGGCACTGAAGCTTTCTTT	CASSEERGTEAFF
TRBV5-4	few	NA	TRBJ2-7	TGTGCCAGCAGCTCGGGCTTTGAGAGGACTCGCGAGCAGTACTTC	CASSSGFERTREQYF
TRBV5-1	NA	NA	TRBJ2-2	TGCGCCAGCAGCTTGGGAGGTTACGGAGGGGAGCTGTTTTTT	CASSLGGYGGELFF
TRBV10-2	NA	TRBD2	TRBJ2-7	TGCGCCAGTAAACTAGCGGGAGTCGAGCAGTACTTC	CASKLAGVEQYF
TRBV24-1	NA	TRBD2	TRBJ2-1	TGTGCCACCAGTGACACCCCTAGCGGGAGGCTGGGTGAGCAGTTCTTC	CATSDTPSGRLGEQFF
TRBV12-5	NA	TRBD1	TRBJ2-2	TGTGCTAGTGGTTTAGCCGGGACAGGATACACCGGGGAGCTGTTTTTT	CASGLAGTGYTGELFF
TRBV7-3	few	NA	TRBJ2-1	TGTGCCAGCAGCTTAACGGGGATAGCGGAGCTCAATGAGCAGTTCTTC	CASSLTGIAELNEQFF
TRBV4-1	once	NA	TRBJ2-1	TGCGCCAGCAGCCAAGGACTAGTTTCCTACAATGAGCAGTTCTTC	CASSQGLVSYNEQFF
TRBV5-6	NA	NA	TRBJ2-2	TGTGCCAGCAGCAACGCCGGCACCGGGGAGCTGTTTTTT	CASSNAGTGELFF
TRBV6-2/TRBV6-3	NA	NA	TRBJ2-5	TGTGCCAGCAGTTCGAGAGGTTGGGAGACCCAGTACTTC	CASSSRGWETQYF
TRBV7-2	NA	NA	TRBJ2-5	TGTGCCAGCAGTTCCTCTCGCGGATTAGGGGGTGAGACCCAGTACTTC	CASSSSRGLGGETQYF
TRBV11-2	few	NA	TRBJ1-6	TGTGCCAGCCCGCGGACAGAGAGATTCTATAATTCACCCCTCCACTTT	CASPRTERFYNSPLHF
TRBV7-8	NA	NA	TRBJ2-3	TGTGCCAGCAGCTTAGAACAGGGGAGGGATACGCAGTATTTT	CASSLEQGRDTQYF
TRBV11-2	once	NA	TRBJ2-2	TGTGCCAGCAGCTTTAACTCGGCAGGGAATTCCGGGGAGCTGTTTTTT	CASSFNSAGNSGELFF
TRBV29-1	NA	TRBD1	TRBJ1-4	TGCAGCGGCCGGGACAGGGATGAAAAACTGTTTTTT	CSGRDRDEKLFF
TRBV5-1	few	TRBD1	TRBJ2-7	TGCGCCAGCAGCTTGCGGACAGGGTCATGGTACGAGCAGTACTTC	CASSLRTGSWYEQYF
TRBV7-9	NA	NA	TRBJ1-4	TGTGCCAGCAGCTTTGGAGTTACTAATGAAAAACTGTTTTTT	CASSFGVTNEKLFF
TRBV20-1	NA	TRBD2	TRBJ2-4	TGCAGTGCTAGTATCGCTAGCGGGACCAAAAACATTCAGTACTTC	CSASIASGTKNIQYF
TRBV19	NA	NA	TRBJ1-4	TGTGCCAGTAGTATGTGGGGCTCACTCGAAAAACTGTTTTTT	CASSMWGSLEKLFF
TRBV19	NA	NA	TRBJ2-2	TGTGCCAGTAGTGAAATGGTAGTGGACACCGGGGAGCTGTTTTTT	CASSEMVVDTGELFF
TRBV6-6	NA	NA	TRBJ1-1	TGTGCCAGCAGTTACGGAGATCTGAACACTGAAGCTTTCTTT	CASSYGDLNTEAFF
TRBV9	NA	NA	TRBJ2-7	TGTGCCAGCAGCGTAGGGGGGGTTAGGTCCTACGAGCAGTACTTC	CASSVGGVRSYEQYF
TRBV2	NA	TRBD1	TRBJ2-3	TGTGCCAGCAGTTTGGGACAGGCAGAGCGGTCAGATACGCAGTATTTT	CASSLGQAERSDTQYF
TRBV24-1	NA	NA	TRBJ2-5	TGTGCCACCAGTGATTTTCCCCGAACTGGCCAAGAGACCCAGTACTTC	CATSDFPRTGQETQYF
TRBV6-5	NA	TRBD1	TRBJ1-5	TGTGCCAGCCGACAGGGGGCGGATCAGCCCCAGCATTTT	CASRQGADQPQHF
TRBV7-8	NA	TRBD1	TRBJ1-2	TGTGCCAGCAGCGTAAATTTACAGGGGGCTAATGGCTACACCTTC	CASSVNLQGANGYTF
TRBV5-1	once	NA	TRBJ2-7	TGCGCCAGCAGCTTGGAGTGGACAGACTACGAGCAGTACTTC	CASSLEWTDYEQYF
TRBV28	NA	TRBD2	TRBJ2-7	TGTGCCAGCAGTTTACAACCCGGATTAGGCGGGAGGTATTGGTACGAGCAGTACTTC	CASSLQPGLGGRYWYEQYF
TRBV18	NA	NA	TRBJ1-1	TGTGCCAGCTCGGGGGGGGGAACCAACACTGAAGCTTTCTTT	CASSGGGTNTEAFF
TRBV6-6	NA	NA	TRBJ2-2	TGTGCCAGCAGTCCCCAACTAGCTACCGGGGAGCTGTTTTTT	CASSPQLATGELFF
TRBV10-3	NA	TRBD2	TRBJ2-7	TGTGCCGCCTCAAGACCGGGACTAGCGGTCTACGAGCAGTACTTC	CAASRPGLAVYEQYF
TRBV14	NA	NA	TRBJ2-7	TGTGCCAGCAGCCAAAGAGGAGTTGGGTACGAGCAGTACTTC	CASSQRGVGYEQYF